This is a list of T cell receptor beta chains from one sample in a study of cytomegalovirus exposure and HLA in healthy donors. Here immunoSEQ multiplex PCR was the method, and the copy in TCRdb shows in-frame clones only, minus some. The repertoire has 160,000 or so clones, roughly 80% of them found once; the top ten carry approximately 4.5%. The specimen sequenced was PBMCs. These receptors were collected from a man between 40 and 49 years old in good health and CMV-seronegative. Both conserved end residues are part of each CDR3. The D gene is left open where the match is weak. A row's size may be missing; if present it is once, few, many or a size class.

D,V,size,J,CDR3,DNA
TRBD1,TRBV4-1,once,TRBJ1-2,CASSQGTGTNYGYTF,TGCGCCAGCAGCCAGGGGACAGGGACCAACTATGGCTACACCTTC
-,TRBV19,-,TRBJ2-7,CASSMLGRPPSEQYF,TGTGCCAGTAGTATGTTGGGGCGCCCCCCGTCCGAGCAGTACTTC
-,TRBV28,-,TRBJ2-3,CASSFPKGGSDTQYF,TGTGCCAGCAGTTTCCCCAAGGGGGGGTCAGATACGCAGTATTTT
-,TRBV6-1,few,TRBJ1-3,CASSARAISGNTIYF,TGTGCCAGCAGTGCCAGGGCAATCTCTGGAAACACCATATATTTT
-,TRBV6-1,-,TRBJ1-1,CATTGNTEAFF,TGTGCCACCACAGGGAACACTGAAGCTTTCTTT
TRBD1,TRBV7-9,-,TRBJ2-3,CASSSYRGRSDTQYF,TGTGCCAGCAGCTCCTACAGGGGGAGGTCAGATACGCAGTATTTT
TRBD2,TRBV29-1,-,TRBJ2-3,CSVDGLAGDSTDTQYF,TGCAGCGTTGACGGTCTAGCGGGGGACAGCACAGATACGCAGTATTTT
-,TRBV30,-,TRBJ1-5,CAWSVALNSNQPQHF,TGTGCCTGGAGTGTAGCCCTGAATAGCAATCAGCCCCAGCATTTT
TRBD1,TRBV5-1,-,TRBJ2-1,CASSLEGQGNNEQFF,TGCGCCAGCAGCTTGGAGGGACAGGGGAACAATGAGCAGTTCTTC
TRBD1,TRBV18,-,TRBJ2-7,CASSPSGTGLREQYF,TGTGCCAGCTCACCCTCCGGGACAGGGCTGCGCGAGCAGTACTTC
TRBD1,TRBV15,-,TRBJ1-5,CATSRDRDRATRAQHF,TGTGCCACCAGCAGAGATCGCGACAGGGCGACGCGGGCCCAGCATTTT
-,TRBV29-1,few,TRBJ1-2,CSVEGEASPNYGYTF,TGCAGCGTTGAAGGAGAGGCCAGTCCGAACTATGGCTACACCTTC
TRBD1,TRBV6-5,-,TRBJ1-2,CASSYPTGTGYTF,TGTGCCAGCAGTTACCCGACAGGGACCGGCTACACCTTC
-,TRBV5-4,-,TRBJ1-1,CASSLAGWGYTEAFF,TGTGCCAGCAGCTTGGCCGGTTGGGGCTACACTGAAGCTTTCTTT
-,TRBV5-1,once,TRBJ1-1,CASSQGLEAFF,TGCGCCAGCAGCCAGGGACTTGAAGCTTTCTTT
-,TRBV6-1,-,TRBJ2-3,CASSERFGTSTDTQYF,TGTGCCAGCAGTGAAAGGTTCGGGACTAGCACAGATACGCAGTATTTT